This TCR beta chain was sequenced for a study of vaccination effects on CD4 cells after COVID-19. Study observations and caveats: In the late period after vaccination, infection- and vaccine-induced clones contracted markedly.

Antigen-specific CD4+ T cells expanded by the ViraFEST assay with viral peptide pools were then sequenced. Cells that had been cultured for 10 days were the source of isolated CD4+ T cells. In the vaccine recipients, nucleocapsid antibodies were negative and there was no prior SARS-CoV-2 infection. Regarding this clone: The antigen is undetermined.

Sequencing was performed with immunoSEQ multiplex PCR; in TCRdb, only in-frame clones are kept and a portion is missing. The sample contains about 25,000 clones, approximately 70% of which appear only once. Trimming left V 3 bases short and J 4 bases short, with 26 bases between. The CDR3 sequence is 20 residues long. CDR1 and CDR2 from the germline V gene are SGHRS and YFSETQ. The chain couples TRBV5-1 to TRBJ2-6; D ambiguous. The source material was CD4+ T cells from PBMCs cultured with SARS-CoV-2 spike peptides, sampled before COVID-19 vaccination. This clonotype was obtained from a human donor who received a COVID-19 vaccine. CDR3 DNA sequence: TGCGCCAGCAGCTCGCCAACCAGCAAACAATCAACTCTGGGGGCCAACGTCCTGACTTTC. This codes for CASSSPTSKQSTLGANVLTF.